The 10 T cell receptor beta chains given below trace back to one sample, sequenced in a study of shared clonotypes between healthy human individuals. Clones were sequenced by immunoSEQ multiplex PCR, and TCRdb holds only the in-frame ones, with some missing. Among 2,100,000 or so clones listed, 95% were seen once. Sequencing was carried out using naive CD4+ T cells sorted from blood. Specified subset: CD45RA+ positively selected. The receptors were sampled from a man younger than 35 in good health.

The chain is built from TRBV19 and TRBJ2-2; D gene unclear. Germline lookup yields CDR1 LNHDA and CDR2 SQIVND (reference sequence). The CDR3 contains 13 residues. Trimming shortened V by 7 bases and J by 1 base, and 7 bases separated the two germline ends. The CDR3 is CASIGWNTGELFF. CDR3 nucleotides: TGTGCCAGTATAGGTTGGAACACCGGGGAGCTGTTTTTT.

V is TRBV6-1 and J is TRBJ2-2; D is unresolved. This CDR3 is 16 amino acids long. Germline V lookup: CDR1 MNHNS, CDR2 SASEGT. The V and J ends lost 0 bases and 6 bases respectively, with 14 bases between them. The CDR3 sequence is CASSEAFLVAAGELFF. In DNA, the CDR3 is TGTGCCAGCAGTGAAGCGTTTCTGGTCGCGGCCGGGGAGCTGTTTTTT.

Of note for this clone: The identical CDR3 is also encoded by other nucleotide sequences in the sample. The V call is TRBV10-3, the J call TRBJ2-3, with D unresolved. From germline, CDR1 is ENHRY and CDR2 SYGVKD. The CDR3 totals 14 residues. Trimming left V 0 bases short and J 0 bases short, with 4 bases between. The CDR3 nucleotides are TGTGCCATCAGTGAGTCAACGAGCACAGATACGCAGTATTTT. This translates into CAISESTSTDTQYF.

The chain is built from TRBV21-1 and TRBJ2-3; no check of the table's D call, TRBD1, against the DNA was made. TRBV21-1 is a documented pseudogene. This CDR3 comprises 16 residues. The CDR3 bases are TGTGCCAGCAGCAAGGCGGCAGGGGTCCCCACAGATACGCAGTATTTT. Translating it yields CASSKAAGVPTDTQYF.

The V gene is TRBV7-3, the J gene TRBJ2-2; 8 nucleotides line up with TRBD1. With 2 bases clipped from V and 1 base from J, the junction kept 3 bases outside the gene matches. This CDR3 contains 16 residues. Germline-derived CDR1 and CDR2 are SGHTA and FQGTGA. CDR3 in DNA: TGTGCCAGCAGCTTACTCGGGACAGGGAACACCGGGGAGCTGTTTTTT. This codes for CASSLLGTGNTGELFF.

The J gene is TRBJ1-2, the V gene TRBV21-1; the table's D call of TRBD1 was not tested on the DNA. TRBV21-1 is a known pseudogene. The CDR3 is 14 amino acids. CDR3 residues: CASSKATGDHGYTF. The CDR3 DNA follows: TGTGCCAGCAGCAAAGCAACAGGGGATCATGGCTACACCTTC.

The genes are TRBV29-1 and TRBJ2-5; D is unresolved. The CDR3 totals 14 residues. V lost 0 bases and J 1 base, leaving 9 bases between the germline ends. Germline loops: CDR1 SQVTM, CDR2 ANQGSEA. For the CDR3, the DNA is TGCAGCGTTGAAGATCAAGGGATCCAAGAGACCCAGTACTTC. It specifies CSVEDQGIQETQYF.

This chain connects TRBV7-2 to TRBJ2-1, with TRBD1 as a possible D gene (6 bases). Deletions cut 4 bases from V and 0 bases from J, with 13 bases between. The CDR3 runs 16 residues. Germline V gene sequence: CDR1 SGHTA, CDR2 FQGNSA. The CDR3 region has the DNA TGTGCCAGCAGCTCCCTACAGGGAAGCTCCTACAATGAGCAGTTCTTC. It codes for CASSSLQGSSYNEQFF.

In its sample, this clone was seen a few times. CDR3 coding DNA: TGCGCCAGCAGCTTGGGGGACAGGTTGTCCGATTCACCCCTCCACTTT. It specifies CASSLGDRLSDSPLHF. J is TRBJ1-6 and V is TRBV5-1; 8 bases align to TRBD1. Trimming cost V 0 bases and J 8 bases; bases outside gene matches: 7. The CDR3 is 16 amino acids. Per the germline V gene, CDR1 is SGHRS and CDR2 is YFSETQ.

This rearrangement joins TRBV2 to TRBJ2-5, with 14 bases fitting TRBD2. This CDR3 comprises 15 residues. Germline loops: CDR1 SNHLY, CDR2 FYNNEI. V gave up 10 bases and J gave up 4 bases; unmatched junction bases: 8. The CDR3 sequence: CATGTSGGVGETQYF. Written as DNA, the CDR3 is TGTGCCACCGGGACTAGCGGGGGTGTAGGAGAGACCCAGTACTTC.